A single sample gave rise to the 26 T cell receptor beta chains below, sequenced in a study of blood T cells in healthy people across ages. Primed by a sample-barcoded 5' primer and a J-beta primer mix, a second PCR proceeded for about 7 to 11 cycles. TCRdb recomputed calls from the 5' RACE reads with MiXCR, one row per CDR3 protein. Of 1.5 million to 2 million distinct CDR3 sequences in the sample, about 31% were seen once. The sequencing input was blood. The receptors here all came from a woman between 25 and 40 years old in good health.

This clonotype was recorded a few times. CDR3 loop: CASSSLGQGGEQYF. The CDR3 DNA reads as TGTGCCAGCAGTTCACTAGGACAGGGTGGCGAGCAGTACTTC. The chain employs TRBV7-9 and TRBJ2-7; TRBD1 agrees at 8 bases. The germline gives CDR1 SEHNR, CDR2 FQNEAQ (reference sequence). Losses at the gene ends were 6 bases for V and 6 bases for J; bases not matched to a gene: 10. The CDR3 length is 14 residues.

V and J are TRBV7-9 and TRBJ2-1; D unresolved. Per germline, CDR1 SEHNR and CDR2 FQNEAQ (reference sequence). V was clipped by 0 bases and J by 4 bases, with 7 bases between them. The CDR3 has 14 amino acids. CDR3 sequence (DNA): TGTGCCAGCAGCTTAGCGGTGGGGTACAATGAGCAGTTCTTC. Its translation is CASSLAVGYNEQFF.

This clonotype showed up many times. V usage is TRBV7-3 and J usage is TRBJ2-1; possible D gene TRBD2, 5 bases. V was pared by 0 bases and J by 5 bases, with 5 bases between. The CDR3 spans 13 residues. In germline, CDR1 is SGHTA, CDR2 FQGTGA. CDR3 in amino acids: CASSLTRDNEQFF. Here the CDR3 DNA reads TGTGCCAGCAGCTTAACGAGGGACAATGAGCAGTTCTTC.

This clonotype appeared once. The junction departs from germline at one end; a sequencing error may be responsible. The chain recombines TRBV4-1 with TRBJ2-1; tentatively, D is TRBD1 or TRBD2 (6 bases each). From germline, CDR1 is MGHRA and CDR2 YSYEKL. The CDR3 sequence is 14 residues long. The CDR3 protein is CASSQGDGGNERFF. The CDR3 bases are TGCGCCAGCAGCCAAGGGGACGGGGGCAATGAGCGGTTCTTC.

This clonotype occurred a few times. This sequence joins TRBV12-3 or TRBV12-4 and TRBJ2-5; D is possibly TRBD2 (5 bases). The CDR3 has 15 residues. The germline V and J ends were trimmed by 2 bases and 4 bases, with 14 bases remaining between them. The CDR3 reads CASSLTVGVGETQYF. The CDR3, as DNA: TGTGCCAGCAGTTTAACGGTGGGAGTGGGAGAGACCCAGTACTTC.

Concerning this clonotype: A clone one base away is much larger, so this may be a read error. This chain joins TRBV15 and TRBJ2-7; D is possibly TRBD2 (6 bases). The CDR3 runs 15 residues. V shed 1 base and J shed 2 bases, with 12 bases lying between them. Germline V gene lookup returns CDR1 LNHNV and CDR2 YYDKDF (reference sequence). CDR3 protein: CATSRAGLPAYEQYF. The DNA of the CDR3 is TGTGCCACCAGCAGAGCCGGACTACCCGCCTACGAGCAGTACTTC.

This clonotype has at least ten counts. Germline is not matched at one junction end, which may reflect a read error. The rearrangement uses TRBV7-9 and TRBJ2-1, with no clear D. CDR1 SEHNR and CDR2 FQNEAQ come from the germline V gene (reference sequence). The CDR3 contains 12 residues. The CDR3 nucleotides are TGCGCCAGCAGCCGGACCGGGAATGAGCAGTTCTTC. Its translation: CASSRTGNEQFF.

The chain couples TRBV5-1 to TRBJ2-4; D is perhaps TRBD1 (5 bases). Trimming stripped 3 bases from V and 4 bases from J, with 14 bases between. This CDR3 region has 15 residues. In germline, CDR1 is SGHRS, CDR2 YFSETQ. CDR3 residues: CASSSLTDSKNIQYF. CDR3 sequence (DNA): TGCGCCAGCAGCTCCCTGACAGATTCGAAAAACATTCAGTACTTC.

A remark on this clonotype: An end of the junction differs from the germline gene, which may be a read error. V is TRBV10-3 and J is TRBJ2-2, with unresolved D. This CDR3 is built from 13 residues. CDR1 is ENHRY, CDR2 SYGVKD, per germline. CDR3 nucleotide sequence: TGTGCCATCAGGGAGTCTCTAGACGGGGAGCTGTTTTTT. It specifies CAIRESLDGELFF.

V and J are TRBV19 and TRBJ2-7, with 11 nucleotides matching TRBD1. The germline CDR1 and CDR2 sequences are LNHDA and SQIVND (reference sequence). The ends lost 5 bases at V and 6 bases at J; junction bases unmatched: 18. There are 18 residues in the CDR3. The CDR3 spells CASSANRTGGLFVSEQYF. The CDR3 nucleotides read TGTGCCAGTAGTGCGAATAGGACAGGGGGCCTCTTTGTCTCCGAGCAGTACTTC.

This chain connects TRBV5-1 to TRBJ2-7; D is possibly TRBD1 or TRBD2 (6 bases each). From germline, CDR1 is SGHRS and CDR2 YFSETQ. The CDR3 spans 13 residues. Trimming removed 5 bases from V and 4 bases from J, with 13 bases in between. Written as DNA, the CDR3 is TGCGCCAGCAGACTAGGAGGGGGGTACGAGCAGTACTTC. Translating gives CASRLGGGYEQYF.

This clonotype was seen more than once but under ten times. The chain joins TRBV5-1 to TRBJ2-5, with a tentative D call TRBD1 (7 bases). CDR3 length: 16 amino acids. V lost 5 bases, J lost 4 bases, and 21 bases lay in between. Germline loops: CDR1 SGHRS, CDR2 YFSETQ. The CDR3 reads CASRDAQGGRLETQYF. In DNA form, the CDR3 reads TGCGCCAGCAGAGACGCCCAGGGGGGCAGGTTAGAGACCCAGTACTTC.

The V and J genes are TRBV6-1 and TRBJ1-5, with D perhaps matching TRBD1 (5 bases). The CDR3 spans 14 residues. CDR1 is MNHNS and CDR2 is SASEGT in the germline V gene. Trimming left V 7 bases short and J 6 bases short, with 16 bases between. The CDR3 protein is CASTERGLAQPQHF. The CDR3, as DNA: TGTGCCAGCACCGAAAGGGGCCTCGCTCAGCCCCAGCATTTT.

This clonotype was seen a few times. V gene TRBV4-2 combines with J gene TRBJ2-3; either TRBD1 or TRBD2 may fit D (6 bases each). This CDR3 is built from 15 residues. Germline lookup yields CDR1 LGHNA and CDR2 YNFKEQ. V was cut by 4 bases and J by 4 bases, with 15 bases left in between. For the CDR3, the DNA is TGTGCCAGCAGCCGGGGGGCCAACAACCCAGATACGCAGTATTTT. Translating gives CASSRGANNPDTQYF.

The chain couples TRBV12-3 or TRBV12-4 to TRBJ2-5, with TRBD1 identical over 9 bases. The junction had 7 bases not matched to a gene; V was cut back by 6 bases and J by 5 bases. The CDR3 runs 14 residues. CDR3 sequence reads: CASRLGTGLETQYF. CDR3 nucleotides: TGTGCCAGCAGACTGGGGACAGGGCTGGAGACCCAGTACTTC.

This clonotype was counted only a few times. The CDR3 spells CATSEDKGTQDYTF. Written as DNA, the CDR3 is TGTGCCACCAGTGAAGACAAGGGCACCCAGGACTACACCTTC. The chain employs TRBV24-1 and TRBJ1-2; D remains ambiguous. The CDR3 loop spans 14 amino acids. V was shortened by 4 bases and J by 10 bases, with 18 bases between the two germline ends. Germline CDR1 reads KGHDR; CDR2 reads SFDVKD.

This clonotype was seen repeatedly, ten times or more. This sequence joins TRBV4-1 and TRBJ2-7; no firm D call. Germline assignment: CDR1 MGHRA and CDR2 YSYEKL. Trimming took 0 bases from V and 7 from J, leaving 7 bases between them. The CDR3 has 12 residues. CDR3 nucleotides: TGCGCCAGCAGCCAAGATCTGACTGAGCAGTACTTC. This encodes CASSQDLTEQYF.

The table lists this clonotype with a few counts. The J gene is TRBJ1-4, the V gene TRBV7-2; D ambiguous. The CDR3 is 13 amino acids. Trimming took 0 bases from V and 8 from J, leaving 7 bases between them. Germline lookup yields CDR1 SGHTA and CDR2 FQGNSA. The CDR3 region is CASSLALTEKLFF. CDR3 coding DNA: TGTGCCAGCAGCTTAGCGCTGACCGAAAAACTGTTTTTT.

V is TRBV6-5 and J is TRBJ1-2; D is unresolved. Germline CDR1 is MNHEY and CDR2 is SVGAGI. CDR3 length: 13 amino acids. Deletions cut 6 bases from V and 4 bases from J, with 12 bases between. The CDR3 reads CASSRELSYGYTF. Written as DNA, the CDR3 is TGTGCCAGCAGCCGGGAGTTGAGCTATGGCTACACCTTC.

This sequence joins TRBV7-2 and TRBJ2-2; the match to TRBD1 covers 9 bases. From germline, CDR1 is SGHTA and CDR2 FQGNSA. Losses at the gene ends were 2 bases for V and 6 bases for J; bases not matched to a gene: 10. The CDR3 runs to 17 residues. Here the CDR3 DNA reads TGTGCCAGCAGCTTATCTTCTCTACAGGGGGCTTCCGGGGAGCTGTTTTTT. It encodes CASSLSSLQGASGELFF.

The CDR3 coding sequence is TGTGCCAGCAGTTCTATGACTAGCGGCACAGATACGCAGTATTTT. Encoded protein: CASSSMTSGTDTQYF. The chain links TRBV6-1 to TRBJ2-3, with 8 nucleotides matching TRBD2. V shed 5 bases, J shed 1 base, and the junction held 5 bases outside the gene matches. This CDR3 contains 15 residues. The germline gives CDR1 MNHNS, CDR2 SASEGT.

Only one count was recorded for this clonotype. The chain couples TRBV4-1 to TRBJ1-1; 8 positions agree with TRBD1. The CDR3 runs to 24 residues. Germline V gene lookup returns CDR1 MGHRA and CDR2 YSYEKL. Germline trimming cut 0 bases from V and 0 bases from J; bases unmatched to any gene: 27. This CDR3 reads CASSQDRIEVGLTGASLLNTEAFF. CDR3 DNA sequence: TGCGCCAGCAGCCAAGATCGAATAGAAGTCGGGTTGACAGGGGCGTCGTTATTGAACACTGAAGCTTTCTTT.

As to this clonotype: The junction and the germline gene differ at one end; a read error may be behind it. V usage is TRBV20-1 and J usage is TRBJ2-7; TRBD1 matches 7 bases. Germline assignment: CDR1 DFQATT and CDR2 SNEGSKA (reference sequence). There are 14 residues in the CDR3. The CDR3 DNA is TGCAGTGCTAGAGATCTACAGGGGTCCTACAAGCAGTACTTC. It codes for CSARDLQGSYKQYF.

This clonotype was counted between two and nine times. This chain joins TRBV5-6 and TRBJ2-3, with D uncertain. This CDR3 is 12 amino acids long. V was clipped by 3 bases and J by 9 bases, with 11 bases between them. Germline-derived CDR1 and CDR2 are SGHDT and YYEEEE. CDR3: CASSSGPTTQYF. CDR3 nucleotides: TGTGCCAGCAGCTCCGGGCCAACCACGCAGTATTTT.

The V and J genes are TRBV6-5 and TRBJ2-3; D gene ambiguous. The CDR3 loop spans 14 amino acids. Trimming left V 0 bases short and J 4 bases short, with 8 bases between. Per germline, CDR1 MNHEY and CDR2 SVGAGI. The CDR3 reads CASSYSRISDTQYF. CDR3 in DNA: TGTGCCAGCAGTTACTCCAGGATCTCAGATACGCAGTATTTT.

This chain links TRBV20-1 with TRBJ2-3; no definite D call. The CDR3 is 15 residues long. Germline CDR1 DFQATT, CDR2 SNEGSKA (reference sequence). Trimming left V 5 bases short and J 0 bases short, with 15 bases between. CDR3 residues: CSAGPGWSSTDTQYF. The DNA of the CDR3 is TGCAGTGCTGGACCGGGTTGGTCTAGCACAGATACGCAGTATTTT.